One sample yielded the 26 T cell receptor beta chains listed below, sequenced in a study of blood T cell repertoires in COVID-19. Only in-frame clones appear in the TCRdb table, and some are missing; sequencing was by immunoSEQ multiplex PCR. The sample carries about 81,000 clones, 90% to 95% recorded once. Source material: peripheral blood. The receptors shown here come from a human donor with active COVID-19. The donor label of this sample is uncertain.

V gene TRBV21-1 combines with J gene TRBJ2-1; TRBD1, the D gene given by the table, was not confirmed from the DNA. TRBV21-1 is a pseudogene. The CDR3 has 15 amino acids. The CDR3 DNA reads TGTGCCAGCAGCAAAGTAGGGGCCCATCCTAATGAGCAGTTCTTC. It translates to CASSKVGAHPNEQFF.

CDR3 coding DNA: TGCGCCAGCAGTGAGTCGGGGGGTGACACCGGGGAGCTGTTTTTT. Protein: CASSESGGDTGELFF. The rearrangement links TRBV10-2 to TRBJ2-2, with D possibly being TRBD2 (6 bases). The CDR3 has 15 amino acids. With 0 bases removed from V and 3 bases from J, the gap between germline ends came to 8 bases. Germline V gene lookup returns CDR1 WSHSY and CDR2 SAAADI.

The chain joins TRBV27 to TRBJ1-6; D is unclear. Trimming left V 5 bases short and J 7 bases short, with 6 bases between. Germline-derived CDR1 and CDR2 are MNHEY and SMNVEV (reference sequence). The CDR3 is 12 amino acids. This CDR3 is CASSRSNSPLHF. The CDR3 coding sequence is TGTGCCAGCAGTCGGTCGAATTCACCCCTCCACTTT.

Here the CDR3 DNA reads TGTGCCAGCAGCCCAGTTGGGACAAGAGATGAGCAGTTCTTC. Amino acids: CASSPVGTRDEQFF. The chain has TRBV5-5 and TRBJ2-1; maybe TRBD1 (6 bases). CDR1 and CDR2 from the germline V gene are SGHKS and YYEKEE (reference sequence). The CDR3 runs to 14 residues. The V and J ends lost 4 bases and 8 bases respectively, with 16 bases between them.

This chain links TRBV5-1 with TRBJ1-1, with D unresolved. V lost 3 bases and J lost 0, with 9 bases in between. The CDR3 runs 14 residues. Germline values: CDR1 SGHRS, CDR2 YFSETQ. CDR3 loop: CASSSWSMNTEAFF. The DNA of the CDR3 is TGCGCCAGCAGCTCCTGGAGTATGAACACTGAAGCTTTCTTT.

Only one count was recorded for this clone. The rearrangement joins TRBV11-2 to TRBJ2-7; TRBD2 matches at 9 bases. The CDR3 runs to 18 residues. Losses at the gene ends were 5 bases for V and 0 bases for J; bases not matched to a gene: 14. Germline-derived CDR1 and CDR2 are SGHAT and FQNNGV. CDR3 DNA sequence: TGTGCCAGCAGCCCTTGGTTGATGTGGACTAGCGACTCCTACGAGCAGTACTTC. It codes for CASSPWLMWTSDSYEQYF.

The J gene is TRBJ2-3, the V gene TRBV14, with 8 bases lining up with TRBD1. V was clipped by 1 base and J by 3 bases; unmatched bases: 9. CDR1 and CDR2 from the germline V gene are SGHDN and FVKESK. The CDR3 is made up of 17 amino acids. Here the CDR3 DNA reads TGTGCCAGCAGCCAAGCCGACAGGGGATGGGGTACAGATACGCAGTATTTT. This sequence encodes CASSQADRGWGTDTQYF.

The chain carries TRBV5-1 and TRBJ1-4, with 9 bases matching TRBD1. Germline V gene lookup returns CDR1 SGHRS and CDR2 YFSETQ. V was clipped by 1 base and J by 8 bases; unmatched bases: 12. The CDR3 is made up of 17 amino acids. Here the CDR3 DNA reads TGCGCCAGCAGCTTGACCCCGGGACAGGGTTCTAGCGAAAAACTGTTTTTT. As protein: CASSLTPGQGSSEKLFF.

This rearrangement joins TRBV7-6 to TRBJ2-7; TRBD2 agrees at 8 bases. The CDR3 covers 14 residues. Germline trimming cut 5 bases from V and 5 bases from J; bases unmatched to any gene: 8. Germline CDR1 SGHVS, CDR2 FNYEAQ. The CDR3 is CASSNPSGSNEQYF. As DNA, the CDR3 is TGTGCCAGCAGCAACCCTAGCGGGTCCAACGAGCAGTACTTC.

The genes are TRBV20-1 and TRBJ2-3; 12 bases align to TRBD2. The trim removed 3 bases at V and 6 bases at J, leaving 4 bases unmatched. Germline V gene sequence: CDR1 DFQATT, CDR2 SNEGSKA (reference sequence). This CDR3 has 14 residues. In DNA form, the CDR3 reads TGCAGTGCTAGTCGGACTAGCGGGATGGATACGCAGTATTTT. Translating gives CSASRTSGMDTQYF.

This chain uses TRBV6-6 with TRBJ2-5; TRBD2 aligns across 10 bases. V lost 5 bases to trimming and J lost 2 bases; unmatched junction nucleotides: 2. This CDR3 has 14 amino acids. Germline-derived CDR1 and CDR2 are MNHNY and SVGAGI (reference sequence). CDR3 DNA sequence: TGTGCCAGCAGTGCAGCGGGAGGGCAAGAGACCCAGTACTTC. It codes for CASSAAGGQETQYF.

The chain uses TRBV5-6 and TRBJ2-2, with 9 bases identical to TRBD1. J was trimmed by 6 bases and V by 2 bases; bases with no gene match: 5. The CDR3 consists of 15 residues. Germline values: CDR1 SGHDT, CDR2 YYEEEE. The CDR3 nucleotides read TGTGCCAGCAGCTTAGTACAGGGGGCCTCCGGGGAGCTGTTTTTT. It codes for CASSLVQGASGELFF.

The CDR3 region has the DNA TGTGCCAGTAGTATAAACACCGCAGATTTCTATGGCTACACCTTC. This encodes CASSINTADFYGYTF. The rearrangement joins TRBV19 to TRBJ1-2, with no clear D. CDR1 LNHDA and CDR2 SQIVND come from the germline V gene (reference sequence). Trimming left V 2 bases short and J 4 bases short, with 14 bases between. The CDR3 runs 15 residues.

CDR3 sequence (DNA): TGTGCCAGCAGCTCGGAGGGGGGGCGGCTGACTTTC. Amino acid sequence: CASSSEGGRLTF. The gene calls are TRBV11-3 and TRBJ2-6; D is perhaps TRBD2 (7 bases). The CDR3 has 12 amino acids. CDR1 is SGHNT and CDR2 is YENEEA in the germline V gene. The V end was cut by 4 bases, the J end by 16 bases, with 14 bases between.

The J gene is TRBJ2-7, the V gene TRBV6-2 or TRBV6-3; D gene ambiguous. The CDR3 has 14 residues. Germline values: CDR1 MNHEY, CDR2 SVGEGT. Trimming stripped 2 bases from V and 0 bases from J, with 8 bases between. The CDR3 region is CASSYRQASYEQYF. The CDR3 coding sequence is TGTGCCAGCAGTTACCGGCAGGCCTCCTACGAGCAGTACTTC.

The V and J genes are TRBV9 and TRBJ2-1; 7 nucleotides match TRBD1. CDR1 and CDR2 from the germline V gene are SGDLS and YYNGEE. The J segment lost 4 bases and the V segment lost 4 bases, leaving 8 bases of the junction unmatched. This CDR3 contains 15 residues. CDR3 sequence reads: CASSPGQDSYNEQFF. The CDR3 DNA is TGTGCCAGCAGCCCAGGACAGGATTCTTACAATGAGCAGTTCTTC.

CDR3 loop: CASSKGQGRGETQYF. The CDR3, as DNA: TGTGCCAGCAGCAAGGGACAGGGGAGGGGAGAGACCCAGTACTTC. This chain links TRBV11-2 with TRBJ2-5; 10 bases fit TRBD1. Germline trimming cut 5 bases from V and 4 bases from J; bases unmatched to any gene: 7. This CDR3 contains 15 residues. Looked up from germline, CDR1 is SGHAT and CDR2 is FQNNGV.

The rearrangement links TRBV11-2 to TRBJ2-6, with TRBD1 identical over 7 bases. The J segment lost 0 bases and the V segment lost 5 bases, leaving 4 bases of the junction unmatched. This CDR3 has 16 residues. The germline CDR1 and CDR2 sequences are SGHAT and FQNNGV. CDR3 protein: CASSKGQTSGANVLTF. The DNA for the CDR3 is TGTGCCAGCAGCAAGGGACAGACCTCTGGGGCCAACGTCCTGACTTTC.

This chain links TRBV7-9 with TRBJ2-2; no definite D call. The CDR3 has 14 amino acids. V was trimmed by 3 bases and J by 0 bases, leaving 5 bases between them. The germline V gene has CDR1 SEHNR and CDR2 FQNEAQ (reference sequence). DNA of the CDR3: TGTGCCAGCAGCTTCCTCGCGAACACCGGGGAGCTGTTTTTT. Its protein product is CASSFLANTGELFF. Looking up the rest from reference TRBV7-9 and TRBJ2-2 gives the full variable domain: DTGVSQNPRHKITKRGQNVTFRCDPISEHNRLYWYRQTLGQGPEFLTYFQNEAQLEKSRLLSDRFSAERPKGSFSTLEIQRTEQGDSAMYLCASSFLANTGELFFGEGSRLTVL.

The CDR3 DNA is TGCGCCAGCAGCCCAGGGACAGGGGTAGAGACCCAGTACTTC. Amino acids: CASSPGTGVETQYF. The chain links TRBV5-1 to TRBJ2-5; 10 bases agree with TRBD1. V gave up 4 bases and J gave up 4 bases; unmatched junction bases: 4. Germline V gives CDR1 SGHRS, CDR2 YFSETQ. The CDR3 sequence is 14 residues long.

The chain links TRBV6-6 to TRBJ2-3; TRBD2 matches at 12 bases. This CDR3 region has 16 residues. V shed 4 bases and J 4 bases; nucleotides not matched to a gene: 6. Germline CDR1 and CDR2: MNHNY and SVGAGI (reference sequence). DNA for the CDR3: TGTGCCAGCAGTTCAGAGACTAGCGGGAGCTCAGATACGCAGTATTTT. It encodes CASSSETSGSSDTQYF.

The chain employs TRBV3-1 (or the pseudogene TRBV3-2) and TRBJ2-1, with 13 bases aligning to TRBD2. Per germline, CDR1 LGHDT and CDR2 YNNKEL (reference sequence). The CDR3 totals 14 residues. The J segment lost 7 bases and the V segment lost 8 bases, leaving 5 bases of the junction unmatched. In DNA form, the CDR3 reads TGTGCCAGCTCACTAGCGGGAGGGCCGAATGAGCAGTTCTTC. This codes for CASSLAGGPNEQFF.

This rearrangement joins TRBV28 to TRBJ1-2; D remains ambiguous. Trimming left V 4 bases short and J 4 bases short, with 7 bases between. The CDR3 extends over 12 amino acids. The V gene's germline CDR1 is MDHEN and CDR2 SYDVKM. In nucleotides, the CDR3 is TGTGCCAGCAGTTCCGGGAGCTATGGCTACACCTTC. This sequence encodes CASSSGSYGYTF.

DNA for the CDR3: TGTGCCAGCTCCCCGGGACAGGGGTATGGCTACACCTTC. Its protein is CASSPGQGYGYTF. V and J are TRBV18 and TRBJ1-2, with 10 nucleotides matching TRBD1. V lost 6 bases, J lost 5 bases, and 3 bases stayed unmatched. CDR1 is KGHSH, CDR2 LQKENI, per germline. The CDR3 runs 13 residues.

CDR3 protein: CASTTGVTGASYEQYF. The CDR3 region has the DNA TGTGCCAGCACCACCGGAGTAACGGGAGCAAGCTACGAGCAGTACTTC. J is TRBJ2-7 and V is TRBV28, with D tentatively TRBD2 (6 bases). Germline-derived CDR1 and CDR2 are MDHEN and SYDVKM. This CDR3 has 16 residues. V lost 7 bases, J lost 3 bases, and 22 bases lay in between.

This sequence joins TRBV5-6 and TRBJ2-1; no clear D. V lost 4 bases to trimming and J lost 6 bases, with 8 bases between them. The germline V gene encodes CDR1 SGHDT and CDR2 YYEEEE. The CDR3 extends over 12 amino acids. The CDR3 bases are TGTGCCAGCAGCCCGCGCACCAATGAGCAGTTCTTC. Translating gives CASSPRTNEQFF.